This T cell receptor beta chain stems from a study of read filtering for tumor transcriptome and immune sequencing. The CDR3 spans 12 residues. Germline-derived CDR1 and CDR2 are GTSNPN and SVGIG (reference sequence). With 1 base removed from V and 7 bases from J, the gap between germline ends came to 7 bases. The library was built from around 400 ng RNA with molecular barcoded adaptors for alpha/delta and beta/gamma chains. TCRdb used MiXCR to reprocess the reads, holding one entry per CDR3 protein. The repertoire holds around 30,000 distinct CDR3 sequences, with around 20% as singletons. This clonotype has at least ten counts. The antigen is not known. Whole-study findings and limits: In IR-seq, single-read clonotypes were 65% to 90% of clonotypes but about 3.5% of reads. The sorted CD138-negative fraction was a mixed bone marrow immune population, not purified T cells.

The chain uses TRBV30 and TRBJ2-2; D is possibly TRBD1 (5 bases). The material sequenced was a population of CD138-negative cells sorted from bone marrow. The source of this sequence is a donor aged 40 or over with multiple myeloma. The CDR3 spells CAWSEGIGELFF. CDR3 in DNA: TGTGCCTGGAGTGAGGGGATCGGGGAGCTGTTTTTT.